This is a list of T cell receptor beta chains from one sample in a study of cytomegalovirus exposure and HLA in healthy donors. Profiled with immunoSEQ multiplex PCR; TCRdb holds only in-frame clones, not every one. This sample contains 140,000 to 150,000 clones. Sequencing was performed on PBMCs. These receptors were collected from a male donor in good health and CMV-seronegative. CDR3s include the opening cysteine and the closing phenylalanine or tryptophan. A D gene is named only where the DNA matches it firmly.

>-|16|TRBV6-5|TRBJ1-6
TGTGCCAGCAGTTCCACACCTGGCTCCTATAATTCACCCCTCCACTTT
CASSSTPGSYNSPLHF
>TRBD1|15|TRBV5-1|TRBJ1-1
TGCGCCAGCAGCTTGCTCGGGACAGCGAACACTGAAGCTTTCTTT
CASSLLGTANTEAFF
>-|13|TRBV5-1|TRBJ2-7
TGCGCCAGCAGCTTGACAGGGACCTACGAGCAGTACTTC
CASSLTGTYEQYF
>-|15|TRBV19|TRBJ2-6
TGTGCCAGTAGTAACAGGGCTACTGGGGCCAACGTCCTGACTTTC
CASSNRATGANVLTF
>-|16|TRBV7-9|TRBJ1-3
TGTGCCAGCAGCTCGTATACTTCACGCTCTGGAAACACCATATATTTT
CASSSYTSRSGNTIYF
>-|14|TRBV7-9|TRBJ2-7
TGTGCCAGCAGCTTAGCGACAGTCAAGAACGAGCAGTACTTC
CASSLATVKNEQYF
>-|15|TRBV7-9|TRBJ2-1
TGTGCCAGCAGCTTAGGGGCTAGCGCCTACAATGAGCAGTTCTTC
CASSLGASAYNEQFF
>TRBD1|17|TRBV5-1|TRBJ2-2
TGCGCCAGCAGCGAGACAGGGTCGAGACCGAACACCGGGGAGCTGTTTTTT
CASSETGSRPNTGELFF
>TRBD2|16|TRBV12-5|TRBJ2-3
TGTGCTAGTGGTTTGGCGGGACTAGTTACATCAGATACGCAGTATTTT
CASGLAGLVTSDTQYF
>TRBD2|17|TRBV19|TRBJ2-1
TGTGCCAGTAGTATTCGTAACGGACTAGCGGCGTACAATGAGCAGTTCTTC
CASSIRNGLAAYNEQFF
>-|14|TRBV4-2|TRBJ1-6
TGTGCCAGCTCGGCAGGGGCATATAATTCACCCCTCCACTTT
CASSAGAYNSPLHF
>TRBD1|15|TRBV7-9|TRBJ2-7
TGTGCCAGCAGCCCAACGGGCAGGGGGACCTACGAGCAGTACTTC
CASSPTGRGTYEQYF
>-|12|TRBV10-3|TRBJ2-7
TGTGCCATCAGAAGAGGGCTCAACGAGCAGTACTTC
CAIRRGLNEQYF
>-|16|TRBV30|TRBJ1-1
TGTGCCTGGAGTCCTCCCGGGACAAGAAGGAACACTGAAGCTTTCTTT
CAWSPPGTRRNTEAFF
>-|12|TRBV30|TRBJ1-1
TGTGCCTGGAGTGTACCTCACGGTGAAGCTTTCTTT
CAWSVPHGEAFF
>-|15|TRBV7-6|TRBJ1-6
TGTGCCAGCAGCTTATCACCTAGTCGAGGATCACCCCTCCACTTT
CASSLSPSRGSPLHF
>-|13|TRBV6-5|TRBJ1-5
TGTGCCAGCAGTCCGTCTCCGGGACAGCCCCAGCATTTT
CASSPSPGQPQHF
>-|13|TRBV25-1|TRBJ2-7
TGTGCCAGCAGATTGACAGGAGCCTACGAGCAGTACTTC
CASRLTGAYEQYF
>TRBD1|15|TRBV25-1|TRBJ2-7
TGTGCCAGCAGTGACGGGGGACAGGGGTCGTACGAGCAGTACTTC
CASSDGGQGSYEQYF
>TRBD2|14|TRBV6-5|TRBJ2-7
TGTGCCAGCAGTTACGGGACTAGCGGGTACGAGCAGTACTTC
CASSYGTSGYEQYF
>TRBD2|14|TRBV7-9|TRBJ2-7
TGTGCCAGCAGGGGGGAGGGAATACCTGACGAGCAGTACTTC
CASRGEGIPDEQYF
>TRBD2|17|TRBV7-4|TRBJ2-7
TGTGCCAGCAGCTTGGGGCAGGCCGGGACTAGCTGTTTGGAGCAGTACTTC
CASSLGQAGTSCLEQYF
>TRBD1|17|TRBV9|TRBJ1-4
TGTGCCAGCAGTACCGACATCCCAGGGGGCCTTAATGAAAAACTGTTTTTT
CASSTDIPGGLNEKLFF
>-|13|TRBV14|TRBJ1-5
TGTGCCAGCAGCCGTTTACAGGGATCGCCCCAGCATTTT
CASSRLQGSPQHF
>TRBD1|15|TRBV7-2|TRBJ1-2
TGTGCCAGCTCCACCGGGACAGGGCATAACTATGGCTACACCTTC
CASSTGTGHNYGYTF
>-|12|TRBV14|TRBJ1-1
TGTGCCAGCAGCCATCATACAGGGAAGGTAATCTTT
CASSHHTGKVIF
>-|14|TRBV10-3|TRBJ1-5
TGTGCCGCTCGCGGCGGGGGGGCGGATCAGCCCCAGCATTTT
CAARGGGADQPQHF
>-|13|TRBV18|TRBJ1-5
TGTGCCAGCTCACCCAGGGGCAATCAGCCCCAGCATTTT
CASSPRGNQPQHF
>-|13|TRBV11-3|TRBJ1-1
TGTGCCAGCAGCTTAGCGACGGGAACTGAAGCTTTCTTT
CASSLATGTEAFF
>-|16|TRBV6-5|TRBJ2-7
TGTGCCAGCAGTTACGGGGATCCAGGGCGAGCCTACGAGCAGTACTTC
CASSYGDPGRAYEQYF
>TRBD1|14|TRBV7-9|TRBJ2-5
TGTGCCAGCAGCGGAGGAGGACAGGGCGAGACCCAGTACTTC
CASSGGGQGETQYF
>TRBD2|15|TRBV19|TRBJ2-1
TGTGCCAGTAGTATTGGACTAGCGGGAGGGAATGAGCAGTTCTTC
CASSIGLAGGNEQFF
>-|14|TRBV5-6|TRBJ1-1
TGTGCCAGCAGCCCGACAGGACAGAACACTGAAGCTTTCTTT
CASSPTGQNTEAFF
>-|17|TRBV5-1|TRBJ2-1
TGCGCCAGCAGCTCCGCAACTCAGGGTTACTCCTACAATGAGCAGTTCTTC
CASSSATQGYSYNEQFF
>TRBD1|14|TRBV28|TRBJ1-6
TGTGCCAGCAGTCGGACAGGGCGGAATTCACCCCTCCACTTT
CASSRTGRNSPLHF
>-|11|TRBV29-1|TRBJ1-3
TGCAGCGTGGAAGTAGGAAACACCATATATTTT
CSVEVGNTIYF
>-|14|TRBV5-4|TRBJ2-1
TGTGCCAGCGAGGCACGGGATACCTACAATGAGCAGTTCTTC
CASEARDTYNEQFF
>-|12|TRBV7-9|TRBJ1-1
TGTGCCAGCAGCTCGGTCTCGATTGGAGCTTTCTTT
CASSSVSIGAFF
>TRBD1|14|TRBV5-1|TRBJ2-3
TGCGCCAGCAGCCCGGGACAGGGAGGAGATACGCAGTATTTT
CASSPGQGGDTQYF
>TRBD2|13|TRBV5-4|TRBJ2-3
TGTGCCAGCGGGAGGGAGGTTGGAGATACGCAGTATTTT
CASGREVGDTQYF
>-|11|TRBV30|TRBJ1-1
TGTGCCTGGAATCGAGGGTCGGGGGCTTTCTTT
CAWNRGSGAFF
>-|15|TRBV6-5|TRBJ1-1
TGTGCCAGCAGTTACCCGACCCTTCGGGGCACTGAAGCTTTCTTT
CASSYPTLRGTEAFF
>TRBD2|17|TRBV11-1|TRBJ2-7
TGTGCCAGCAGCTTAGCCACTAGCGGGACATCCTTTTACGAGCAGTACTTC
CASSLATSGTSFYEQYF
>TRBD2|13|TRBV10-3|TRBJ2-1
TGTGCCATCAGTGATCGGACTAGCAATGAGCAGTTCTTC
CAISDRTSNEQFF
>TRBD1|13|TRBV6-5|TRBJ2-1
TGTGCCAGCGGACAGGGATCCTACAATGAGCAGTTCTTC
CASGQGSYNEQFF